This is a list of T cell receptor beta chains from one sample in a study of cytomegalovirus exposure and HLA in healthy donors. Repertoires were generated with immunoSEQ multiplex PCR, while TCRdb's copy carries only in-frame clones and drops some. The sample has roughly 130,000 clones, almost 90% seen once. The sample was PBMCs. Receptor source: a man aged 30 to 45 in good health and CMV-seronegative. The conserved cysteine and the conserved F or W are not part of the CDR3 here. Each record gives: CDR3 length, J gene, V gene, D gene, CDR3 protein. The D gene is left open where the match is weak.

12	TRBJ2-7	TRBV9	TRBD1	ASSVKGQGGEQY
11	TRBJ1-2	TRBV11-2	.	ASSLSGLYGYT
13	TRBJ2-1	TRBV7-2	TRBD2	ASSSTSGRRNEQF
12	TRBJ2-7	TRBV19	TRBD1	ASSRPDRGYEQY
12	TRBJ1-1	TRBV9	TRBD1	ASSVLRDSSEAF
15	TRBJ2-2	TRBV7-9	TRBD2	ASRGLAGGSSTGELF
10	TRBJ2-7	TRBV6-1	.	ASAGQSYEQY
12	TRBJ1-5	TRBV7-9	TRBD1	ASSVQGANQPQH
12	TRBJ2-5	TRBV7-9	.	ASSLGPVRETQY
14	TRBJ2-1	TRBV19	TRBD2	ASSIPTSGSRNEQF
14	TRBJ2-2	TRBV5-6	TRBD1	ASSTFRDSSAGELF
13	TRBJ2-4	TRBV4-1	.	ASSQVGTAKNIQY
13	TRBJ2-7	TRBV6-5	.	ASSYSGELSYEQY
14	TRBJ2-1	TRBV11-1	TRBD1	ASSLGTGAATNVLV
12	TRBJ2-3	TRBV5-1	TRBD2	ASSLGGGKSTQY
14	TRBJ2-1	TRBV9	TRBD1	ASSVATGGTGHEQF
13	TRBJ1-5	TRBV6-4	.	ASSPSGHSNQPQH
13	TRBJ2-7	TRBV10-3	TRBD1	ATRGPGQGVHEQY
16	TRBJ2-2	TRBV7-9	TRBD2	ASSLTRGLAGATGELF
13	TRBJ1-2	TRBV27	.	ASSLRPGTNYGYT
11	TRBJ2-5	TRBV4-1	.	ASSLPSVETQY
12	TRBJ1-6	TRBV6-4	TRBD1	ASSDSTGGSPLH
13	TRBJ1-5	TRBV6-4	TRBD1	ASRIMDREGQPQH
13	TRBJ2-2	TRBV9	.	ASSVGIATTGELF
15	TRBJ2-1	TRBV5-1	TRBD1	ASSLGTGDFLHNEQF
11	TRBJ1-2	TRBV19	.	ASSISRDYGYT
12	TRBJ2-7	TRBV7-2	TRBD1	ASSFVGQGAEQY
11	TRBJ1-1	TRBV6-6	TRBD1	ASGAGGNTEAF
12	TRBJ1-2	TRBV5-1	TRBD1	ASSFVQGVDGYT
11	TRBJ1-1	TRBV7-3	.	ASSPGLGTEAF
14	TRBJ1-1	TRBV5-1	TRBD1	ASSPGQGASNTEAF
14	TRBJ1-1	TRBV5-6	TRBD1	ASSWEGGQGSTEAF
12	TRBJ2-1	TRBV10-1	TRBD1	ASSRGQGAGEQF
15	TRBJ2-6	TRBV11-3	TRBD1	ASSPGQGRSGANVLT
13	TRBJ2-1	TRBV5-4	TRBD2	ASSILAGEGNEQF
16	TRBJ2-6	TRBV7-6	.	ASSPQGAGGPGANVLT
11	TRBJ2-1	TRBV4-3	TRBD1	ASLGQDYNEQF
10	TRBJ1-2	TRBV5-4	.	ASRSPGFGYT
12	TRBJ2-7	TRBV6-6	.	ASSYGASSYEQY
12	TRBJ2-7	TRBV7-9	TRBD2	ASSLPRTSGEQY
12	TRBJ2-7	TRBV30	.	AWSLLGGPYEQY
13	TRBJ2-1	TRBV5-6	.	ASWGGGRSYNEQF
11	TRBJ1-5	TRBV27	.	ASSSRQLQPQH
14	TRBJ1-2	TRBV11-2	.	ASSQYYEDIPTGYT
14	TRBJ2-1	TRBV5-1	.	ASSADQLATDNEQF
14	TRBJ2-7	TRBV10-1	TRBD1	ASSEQGATGSYKQY
13	TRBJ1-3	TRBV12-5	.	ASGLGQGSGNTIY
12	TRBJ1-2	TRBV19	.	ASRIKGVGYGYT
14	TRBJ2-7	TRBV7-9	TRBD2	ASSVGTSGSSYEQY
13	TRBJ1-4	TRBV7-8	.	ASSLGQGSNEKLF
12	TRBJ2-5	TRBV12-5	TRBD2	ASGSSGRQETQY
14	TRBJ1-2	TRBV27	.	ASSLSKVPGSHGYT
15	TRBJ2-7	TRBV2	TRBD1	ASSRPGQGKGLSEQY
11	TRBJ1-2	TRBV29-1	.	SVGRDGRGGYT
12	TRBJ1-5	TRBV27	.	ASSFLRGKQPQH
13	TRBJ2-2	TRBV7-9	.	ASSSRDTNTGELF
12	TRBJ1-1	TRBV30	TRBD1	AWGDRGMNTEAF
14	TRBJ2-3	TRBV11-3	TRBD2	ASSFSGGEGTDTQY
10	TRBJ2-1	TRBV9	.	ASSVVEDEQF
14	TRBJ2-1	TRBV9	.	ASSVDEGHSYNEQF